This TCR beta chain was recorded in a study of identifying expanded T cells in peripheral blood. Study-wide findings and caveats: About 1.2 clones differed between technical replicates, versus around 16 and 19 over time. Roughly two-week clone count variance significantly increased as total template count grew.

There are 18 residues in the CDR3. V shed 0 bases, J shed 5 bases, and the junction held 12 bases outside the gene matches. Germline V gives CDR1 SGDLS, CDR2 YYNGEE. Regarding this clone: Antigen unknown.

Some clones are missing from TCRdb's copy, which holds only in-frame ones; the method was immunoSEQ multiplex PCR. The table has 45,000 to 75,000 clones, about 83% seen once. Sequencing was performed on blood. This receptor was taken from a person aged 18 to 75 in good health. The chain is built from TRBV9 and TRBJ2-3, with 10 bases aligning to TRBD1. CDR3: CASSVGRVGTGVGDTQYF. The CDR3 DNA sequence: TGTGCCAGCAGCGTAGGAAGGGTAGGGACAGGGGTGGGAGATACGCAGTATTTT.